The 29 T cell receptor beta chains below all came from one sample that was sequenced in a study of radiotherapy plus CTLA-4 blockade in lung cancer. Sequencing was performed with immunoSEQ multiplex PCR; in TCRdb, only in-frame clones are kept and a portion is missing. The sample includes 20,000 to 30,000 clones, 60% to 75% seen only once; the top ten take under 3.5%. The sample in question was peripheral blood, obtained from a patient treated with radiotherapy plus ipilimumab. These TCRs come from a human donor with non-small cell lung cancer whose response to radiotherapy plus ipilimumab could not be evaluated.

As to this clone: The junction shows a germline mismatch at one end, possibly a read error. Distinct nucleotide sequences in the sample also encode this CDR3. The DNA of the CDR3 is TGTGCCACACGAGCGAGGGCGGACGAAAAGCTGTTTTTT. It specifies CATRARADEKLFF. The rearrangement joins TRBV10-3 to TRBJ1-4, with D unclear. The CDR3 has 13 amino acids. CDR1 is ENHRY and CDR2 is SYGVKD in the germline V gene.

This CDR3 reads CASSQGNSAGELFF. CDR3 nucleotide sequence: TGTGCCAGCAGCCAGGGGAATTCGGCCGGGGAGCTGTTTTTT. This chain links TRBV7-9 with TRBJ2-2; D perhaps matches TRBD1 (6 bases). Germline V gives CDR1 SEHNR, CDR2 FQNEAQ (reference sequence). CDR3 length equals 14 residues. Trimming stripped 5 bases from V and 6 bases from J, with 13 bases between.

The chain joins TRBV19 to TRBJ2-7, with TRBD2 matching 10 bases. This CDR3 comprises 15 residues. In germline, CDR1 is LNHDA, CDR2 SQIVND (reference sequence). Germline trimming cut 5 bases from V and 4 bases from J; bases unmatched to any gene: 8. In DNA, the CDR3 is TGTGCCAGTAGTTCCATAGCGGGAGGACGATACGAGCAGTACTTC. As protein: CASSSIAGGRYEQYF.

This sequence joins TRBV28 and TRBJ2-7; 9 nucleotides match TRBD2. The CDR3 covers 15 residues. From germline, CDR1 is MDHEN and CDR2 SYDVKM. J gave up 4 bases and V 7 bases, and 11 bases lay outside the gene matches. Here the CDR3 DNA reads TGTGCCAGCACCCCTAGCGGGGTAGGGGGATACGAGCAGTACTTC. Translating it yields CASTPSGVGGYEQYF.

This clone was found a few times. This chain joins TRBV5-6 and TRBJ2-3; TRBD2 is a possible D gene (6 bases). There are 14 residues in the CDR3. V lost 2 bases, J lost 6 bases, and 13 bases lay in between. Per germline, CDR1 SGHDT and CDR2 YYEEEE. CDR3 loop: CASSLGVAEDTQYF. In nucleotides, the CDR3 is TGTGCCAGCAGCTTAGGAGTAGCGGAGGATACGCAGTATTTT.

The chain uses TRBV7-9 and TRBJ1-5, with 7 bases that match TRBD1. Germline V CDR1 and CDR2: SEHNR, FQNEAQ (reference sequence). The CDR3 spans 15 residues. Losses at the gene ends were 1 base for V and 4 bases for J; bases not matched to a gene: 4. The CDR3 DNA follows: TGTGCCAGCAGCTTAGAATCAGGGGGTAATCAGCCCCAGCATTTT. Translation: CASSLESGGNQPQHF.

This clone is a singleton in its sample. Compared with germline, one end of the junction differs, possibly owing to a read error. V usage is TRBV5-1 and J usage is TRBJ2-7, with D uncertain. The CDR3 is 12 amino acids. Germline CDR1 reads SGHRS; CDR2 reads YFSETQ. DNA for the CDR3: TGCGCCAGCAGCCTGACTTCCTACGAGCAGTGCTTC. Its translation is CASSLTSYEQCF.

This clone has only one observation. CDR3 DNA: TGTGCCAGCTCACCACAGGTAGGACAGGGAGACATTCAGTACTTC. It specifies CASSPQVGQGDIQYF. J is TRBJ2-4 and V is TRBV18; 8 nucleotides align to TRBD1. The CDR3 contains 15 residues. CDR1 and CDR2 from the germline V gene are KGHSH and LQKENI. Germline trimming cut 1 base from V and 8 bases from J; bases unmatched to any gene: 7.

J is TRBJ2-5 and V is TRBV19, with 12 bases lining up with TRBD2. The CDR3 spans 16 residues. Trimming cost V 7 bases and J 5 bases; bases outside gene matches: 11. Germline V CDR1 and CDR2: LNHDA, SQIVND (reference sequence). The CDR3 DNA reads as TGTGCCAGTAAACCTAGCGGGAGGGAAGGTAGGGAGACCCAGTACTTC. Its protein product is CASKPSGREGRETQYF. The full variable domain, in which reference TRBV19 and TRBJ2-5 provide the parts outside the CDR3, is DGGITQSPKYLFRKEGQNVTLSCEQNLNHDAMYWYRQDPGQGLRLIYYSQIVNDFQKGDIAEGYSVSREKKESFPLTVTSAQKNPTAFYLCASKPSGREGRETQYFGPGTRLLVL.

The sample holds a few counts of this clone. The V gene is TRBV12-5, the J gene TRBJ1-2; 9 bases line up with TRBD1. The junction had 14 bases not matched to a gene; V was cut back by 0 bases and J by 0 bases. The CDR3 totals 20 residues. Germline V CDR1 and CDR2: LGHNT, FRNRAP. This CDR3 is CASGLVPGFGTGFANYGYTF. CDR3 nucleotides: TGTGCTAGTGGTTTGGTACCGGGCTTTGGGACAGGGTTTGCTAACTATGGCTACACCTTC.

The rearrangement links TRBV9 to TRBJ2-2; D possibly corresponds to TRBD1 (6 bases). CDR3 length: 16 amino acids. The ends were cut back, 0 bases at V and 5 bases at J, with 14 bases in the middle. From germline, CDR1 is SGDLS and CDR2 YYNGEE. This CDR3 is CASSVGPAGATGELFF. The DNA of the CDR3 is TGTGCCAGCAGCGTAGGGCCGGCAGGGGCTACCGGGGAGCTGTTTTTT.

CDR3 loop: CASSLGLAGDTDTQYF. The CDR3 nucleotides read TGTGCCAGCAGCTTAGGGCTAGCGGGCGACACAGATACGCAGTATTTT. This chain connects TRBV7-2 to TRBJ2-3, with 8 bases matching TRBD2. Germline CDR1 reads SGHTA; CDR2 reads FQGNSA. The CDR3 contains 16 residues. V gave up 1 base and J gave up 2 bases; unmatched junction bases: 5.

V gene TRBV5-4 combines with J gene TRBJ2-2; 13 bases fit TRBD2. CDR3 length: 16 residues. Germline CDR1 reads SGHNT; CDR2 reads YYREEE (reference sequence). Germline trimming cut 4 bases from V and 4 bases from J; bases unmatched to any gene: 4. In DNA form, the CDR3 reads TGTGCCAGCAGCCCCGGACTAGCGGGGGTCACCGGGGAGCTGTTTTTT. Translated, it gives CASSPGLAGVTGELFF.

The V gene is TRBV9, the J gene TRBJ2-7; a weak D match, TRBD2 (6 bases). The V end was cut by 4 bases, the J end by 5 bases, with 19 bases between. Germline CDR1 reads SGDLS; CDR2 reads YYNGEE. The length of the CDR3 is 15 residues. The CDR3 loop is CASSQAGGTAHEQYF. The CDR3 coding sequence is TGTGCCAGCAGCCAGGCGGGCGGGACGGCCCACGAGCAGTACTTC.

The chain uses TRBV7-9 and TRBJ1-6; D not certain. The CDR3 runs to 13 residues. Germline V gives CDR1 SEHNR, CDR2 FQNEAQ (reference sequence). Trimming cost V 1 base and J 6 bases, with 4 bases left between them. CDR3 in amino acids: CASSLVINSPLHF. The DNA for the CDR3 is TGTGCCAGCAGCTTAGTAATTAATTCACCCCTCCACTTT.

This chain links TRBV27 with TRBJ2-5; TRBD2 aligns across 8 bases. Germline trimming cut 2 bases from V and 4 bases from J; bases unmatched to any gene: 6. CDR1 and CDR2 from the germline V gene are MNHEY and SMNVEV (reference sequence). The CDR3 runs to 15 residues. This chain's CDR3 is CASSLPSGSSETQYF. In DNA form, the CDR3 reads TGTGCCAGCAGTTTACCCAGCGGGAGTTCAGAGACCCAGTACTTC.

This clone was detected only a few times. The chain uses TRBV5-1 and TRBJ1-1; 7 nucleotides agree with TRBD1. This CDR3 has 14 residues. The junction had 2 bases not matched to a gene; V was cut back by 2 bases and J by 1 base. The germline V gene encodes CDR1 SGHRS and CDR2 YFSETQ. The CDR3 bases are TGCGCCAGCAGCTTCAGGGGGGCGAACACTGAAGCTTTCTTT. Encoded protein: CASSFRGANTEAFF.

This clone showed up just once. J is TRBJ2-7 and V is TRBV19; 10 positions agree with TRBD2. Germline CDR1 and CDR2: LNHDA and SQIVND (reference sequence). Unmatched junction bases numbered 2, after V lost 4 bases and J lost 2 bases. This CDR3 has 14 residues. CDR3 DNA sequence: TGTGCCAGTAGTAAAGCGGGAGGGCCCTACGAGCAGTACTTC. This codes for CASSKAGGPYEQYF.

The gene calls are TRBV2 and TRBJ2-3; 10 nucleotides agree with TRBD2. The CDR3 is 17 amino acids. Germline loops: CDR1 SNHLY, CDR2 FYNNEI. V dropped 6 bases and J dropped 6; count of bases not matched to a gene: 15. CDR3 region: CASSPLGSGRAVDTQYF. CDR3 nucleotide sequence: TGTGCCAGCAGCCCCCTAGGGAGCGGGAGGGCCGTGGATACGCAGTATTTT.

The rearrangement links TRBV9 to TRBJ2-3; 7 positions match TRBD2. The CDR3 covers 15 residues. Trimming removed 3 bases from V and 4 bases from J; junction bases left unmatched: 8. Germline CDR1 reads SGDLS; CDR2 reads YYNGEE. CDR3 coding DNA: TGTGCCAGCAGCGGCAGCGGGACGGGGCCAGATACGCAGTATTTT. As protein: CASSGSGTGPDTQYF. Drawing the rest from reference TRBV9 and TRBJ2-3, the complete variable domain is DSGVTQTPKHLITATGQRVTLRCSPRSGDLSVYWYQQSLDQGLQFLIQYYNGEERAKGNILERFSAQQFPDLHSELNLSSLELGDSALYFCASSGSGTGPDTQYFGPGTRLTVL.

This clone was found a few times. This chain joins TRBV2 and TRBJ2-3, with 8 bases that match TRBD2. Germline CDR1 is SNHLY and CDR2 is FYNNEI. V lost 4 bases, J lost 6 bases, and 12 bases stayed unmatched. The CDR3 contains 16 residues. In nucleotides, the CDR3 is TGTGCCAGCAGTGGGTCGGGACTAGGAGGGGACGATACGCAGTATTTT. Its translation: CASSGSGLGGDDTQYF.

This chain uses TRBV19 with TRBJ2-7; TRBD2 matches at 13 bases. The V gene end was trimmed by 4 bases and the J gene end by 3 bases; junction bases not matched to a gene: 6. The CDR3 has 16 amino acids. Germline CDR1 LNHDA, CDR2 SQIVND (reference sequence). The DNA of the CDR3 is TGTGCCAGTAGTACGGGACTAGCGGGGACGTTCTACGAGCAGTACTTC. Its protein is CASSTGLAGTFYEQYF.

The chain joins TRBV7-6 to TRBJ2-2, with 9 bases that match TRBD2. The CDR3 consists of 17 residues. The V gene's germline CDR1 is SGHVS and CDR2 FNYEAQ. J gave up 5 bases and V 3 bases, and 10 bases lay outside the gene matches. Here the CDR3 DNA reads TGTGCCAGCAGCTTCAGGGGAGAGGCGGGAGGGACCGGGGAGCTGTTTTTT. Protein: CASSFRGEAGGTGELFF.

CDR3 amino acids: CASSRDRGYEQYF. The DNA for the CDR3 is TGTGCCAGCAGCCGGGACAGGGGATACGAGCAGTACTTC. The V and J genes are TRBV7-3 and TRBJ2-7, with TRBD1 matching 10 bases. Germline CDR1 is SGHTA and CDR2 is FQGTGA. Trimming took 5 bases from V and 4 from J; bases not matched to a gene: 2. This CDR3 comprises 13 residues.

This chain joins TRBV29-1 and TRBJ2-6; 8 positions agree with TRBD2. Germline CDR1 SQVTM, CDR2 ANQGSEA. The CDR3 totals 16 residues. J was trimmed by 0 bases and V by 3 bases; bases with no gene match: 4. The CDR3 region has the DNA TGCAGCGTTGAGGCGGGAGGTTCCTCTGGGGCCAACGTCCTGACTTTC. This encodes CSVEAGGSSGANVLTF.

The chain recombines TRBV19 with TRBJ2-7; the match to TRBD1 covers 9 bases. Germline lookup yields CDR1 LNHDA and CDR2 SQIVND (reference sequence). This CDR3 has 14 amino acids. With V trimmed by 2 bases and J by 7 bases, 6 bases remained unmatched. In DNA form, the CDR3 reads TGTGCCAGTAGTATACGGGGACAGGGACGAGAGCAGTACTTC. It encodes CASSIRGQGREQYF.

This sequence joins TRBV5-6 and TRBJ1-2; TRBD1 matches at 11 bases. The CDR3 sequence is 15 residues long. The trim removed 5 bases at V and 2 bases at J, leaving 5 bases unmatched. The V gene's germline CDR1 is SGHDT and CDR2 YYEEEE. CDR3 bases: TGTGCCAGCAGTTTGAGGACAGGGGGCAACTATGGCTACACCTTC. This translates into CASSLRTGGNYGYTF.

The chain joins TRBV5-4 to TRBJ1-3, with a weak D call TRBD1 (6 bases). Trimming shortened V by 0 bases and J by 3 bases, and 10 bases separated the two germline ends. The CDR3 has 15 residues. Germline V gene data show CDR1 as SGHNT and CDR2 as YYREEE (reference sequence). The CDR3 is CASSLAGGSGNTIYF. In DNA, the CDR3 is TGTGCCAGCAGCTTGGCTGGGGGCAGTGGAAACACCATATATTTT.

The V gene is TRBV18, the J gene TRBJ1-5; 7 bases fit TRBD1. The CDR3 consists of 17 residues. V lost 6 bases and J lost 1; bases outside the gene matches: 12. Germline CDR1 and CDR2: KGHSH and LQKENI. The CDR3 DNA reads as TGTGCCAGCTCGCCTAGCGCTGGGGACAGCAGCAATCAGCCCCAGCATTTT. It yields the protein CASSPSAGDSSNQPQHF.